Reported below is one TCR beta chain. Its antigen has not been determined. Qualities for individual bases were not recorded, and no much larger clone is one base off. The library relied on the immunoSEQ multiplex PCR assay. The table was pulled from immuneACCESS by TCRdb, which kept in-frame rearrangements only. Such tables lose some clones; where checked, under half of the loss comes from unresolved V genes, and the rest has no known cause. The sample data list approximately 100,000 clones, and roughly 95% of these were observed just once. Of the sample, roughly 0.21% is held by the ten largest clones. This sample was taken from a study of technical replicates of blood from a few donors (TCRdb year 2017). V is cut by 0 bases and J by 2 bases, and the space between the germline ends is 8 bases. CDR1 and CDR2 (MNHEY, SMNVEV) derive from the germline V gene (reference sequence). The CDR3 numbers 15 residues from cysteine through phenylalanine. Only the CDR3 DNA stays, 45 bases, in frame from base 1.

The chain joins TRBV27 to TRBJ2-1; the D gene is unclear. The sequence was obtained from a human donor in good health. Sequenced material: T cells isolated from PBMCs. The CDR3: CASSLSESPYNEQFF. The DNA reads TGTGCCAGCAGTTTATCGGAGTCCCCCTACAATGAGCAGTTCTTC.